These T cell receptor beta chains were read from a single sample in a study of T cell responses to AZD1222 COVID-19 vaccine. Libraries were prepared by immunoSEQ multiplex PCR; TCRdb keeps only in-frame clonotypes and omits some of them. The sample lists approximately 160,000 clones, over 75% occurring once. This sample comprised peripheral blood, obtained on day 0 of AZD1222 vaccination. These receptors were obtained from an adult in good health. The CDR3 runs from the conserved cysteine through the conserved F or W. Fields, in order: J gene, CDR3 length, clone size, D gene, V gene, CDR3 protein, CDR3 DNA. D genes are given only for firm matches. A clone size is listed for some rows: how often the clone was seen (once, few, many), or a class if it is expanded.

J gene: TRBJ1-3; CDR3 length: 17; clone size: once; D gene: TRBD1; V gene: TRBV9; CDR3 protein: CASSVGDWTGGGNTIYF; CDR3 DNA: TGTGCCAGCAGCGTAGGAGACTGGACAGGGGGCGGAAACACCATATATTTT
J gene: TRBJ1-5; CDR3 length: 16; clone size: NA; D gene: NA; V gene: TRBV28; CDR3 protein: CASSSSGLLGNQPQHF; CDR3 DNA: TGTGCCAGCAGTTCCTCCGGGTTGCTAGGGAATCAGCCCCAGCATTTT
J gene: TRBJ2-5; CDR3 length: 12; clone size: NA; D gene: NA; V gene: TRBV12-3/TRBV12-4; CDR3 protein: CASSSYQETQYF; CDR3 DNA: TGTGCCAGCAGTTCGTACCAAGAGACCCAGTACTTC
J gene: TRBJ2-7; CDR3 length: 13; clone size: NA; D gene: TRBD1; V gene: TRBV2; CDR3 protein: CASRDREVYEQYF; CDR3 DNA: TGTGCCAGCCGGGACAGGGAGGTCTACGAGCAGTACTTC
J gene: TRBJ1-1; CDR3 length: 15; clone size: NA; D gene: TRBD1; V gene: TRBV18; CDR3 protein: CASSLAGQGNAEAFF; CDR3 DNA: TGTGCCAGCTCCTTGGCGGGACAGGGCAACGCTGAAGCTTTCTTT
J gene: TRBJ1-2; CDR3 length: 13; clone size: once; D gene: TRBD1; V gene: TRBV11-3; CDR3 protein: CASSPGQGRGYTF; CDR3 DNA: TGTGCCAGCAGCCCAGGACAGGGTCGAGGCTACACCTTC
J gene: TRBJ1-2; CDR3 length: 13; clone size: NA; D gene: NA; V gene: TRBV28; CDR3 protein: CASSRPIEYGYTF; CDR3 DNA: TGTGCCAGCAGTAGACCAATCGAATATGGCTACACCTTC
J gene: TRBJ2-1; CDR3 length: 15; clone size: NA; D gene: NA; V gene: TRBV24-1; CDR3 protein: CATSDSTGHYNEQFF; CDR3 DNA: TGTGCCACCAGTGATTCGACGGGACACTACAATGAGCAGTTCTTC
J gene: TRBJ2-1; CDR3 length: 16; clone size: NA; D gene: TRBD1; V gene: TRBV2; CDR3 protein: CASSEWVGDRRYEQFF; CDR3 DNA: TGTGCCAGCAGTGAATGGGTTGGGGACAGGAGGTATGAGCAGTTCTTC
J gene: TRBJ1-1; CDR3 length: 12; clone size: few; D gene: NA; V gene: TRBV10-2; CDR3 protein: CASSEAGGMAFF; CDR3 DNA: TGCGCCAGCAGTGAGGCTGGGGGGATGGCTTTCTTT
J gene: TRBJ2-6; CDR3 length: 17; clone size: once; D gene: NA; V gene: TRBV2; CDR3 protein: CASSRDLPLPGANVLTF; CDR3 DNA: TGTGCCAGCAGTCGGGACCTTCCTCTTCCTGGGGCCAACGTCCTGACTTTC
J gene: TRBJ1-5; CDR3 length: 14; clone size: NA; D gene: NA; V gene: TRBV24-1; CDR3 protein: CATSAWNSNQPQHF; CDR3 DNA: TGTGCCACCAGTGCCTGGAATAGCAATCAGCCCCAGCATTTT
J gene: TRBJ1-5; CDR3 length: 15; clone size: NA; D gene: NA; V gene: TRBV19; CDR3 protein: CASRSDPSANQPQHF; CDR3 DNA: TGTGCCAGCAGATCCGACCCGTCGGCAAATCAGCCCCAGCATTTT
J gene: TRBJ1-2; CDR3 length: 13; clone size: NA; D gene: NA; V gene: TRBV2; CDR3 protein: CASKFGGSSGYTF; CDR3 DNA: TGTGCCAGCAAGTTCGGAGGGTCCTCTGGCTACACCTTC
J gene: TRBJ2-1; CDR3 length: 15; clone size: NA; D gene: NA; V gene: TRBV14; CDR3 protein: CASSQGRSWDNEQFF; CDR3 DNA: TGTGCCAGCAGCCAAGGCCGGTCATGGGACAATGAGCAGTTCTTC
J gene: TRBJ2-7; CDR3 length: 16; clone size: NA; D gene: TRBD2; V gene: TRBV4-1; CDR3 protein: CASSQGLAGLSYEQYF; CDR3 DNA: TGCGCCAGCAGCCAGGGACTAGCGGGGCTCTCCTACGAGCAGTACTTC
J gene: TRBJ1-1; CDR3 length: 14; clone size: few; D gene: TRBD1; V gene: TRBV11-3; CDR3 protein: CASSLGQTNTEAFF; CDR3 DNA: TGTGCCAGCAGCCTGGGACAGACTAACACTGAAGCTTTCTTT
J gene: TRBJ1-2; CDR3 length: 13; clone size: NA; D gene: NA; V gene: TRBV24-1; CDR3 protein: CATSDLSTGGYTF; CDR3 DNA: TGTGCCACCAGTGATTTGTCGACGGGTGGCTACACCTTC
J gene: TRBJ2-1; CDR3 length: 13; clone size: NA; D gene: NA; V gene: TRBV6-4; CDR3 protein: CASGEQGDGEQFF; CDR3 DNA: TGTGCCAGCGGGGAACAGGGAGACGGTGAGCAGTTCTTC
J gene: TRBJ1-2; CDR3 length: 14; clone size: NA; D gene: TRBD1; V gene: TRBV11-2; CDR3 protein: CASRKPGQDYGYTF; CDR3 DNA: TGTGCCAGCAGGAAACCGGGACAGGACTATGGCTACACCTTC
J gene: TRBJ1-1; CDR3 length: 13; clone size: NA; D gene: NA; V gene: TRBV19; CDR3 protein: CASSDPWSTEAFF; CDR3 DNA: TGTGCCAGTAGTGACCCGTGGAGCACTGAAGCTTTCTTT
J gene: TRBJ2-5; CDR3 length: 15; clone size: NA; D gene: TRBD2; V gene: TRBV19; CDR3 protein: CASRLAGGRQETQYF; CDR3 DNA: TGTGCCAGTCGACTAGCGGGGGGGAGGCAAGAGACCCAGTACTTC
J gene: TRBJ1-6; CDR3 length: 14; clone size: once; D gene: NA; V gene: TRBV28; CDR3 protein: CASRQGQVNSPLHF; CDR3 DNA: TGTGCCAGCAGACAGGGACAAGTTAATTCACCCCTCCACTTT
J gene: TRBJ1-4; CDR3 length: 15; clone size: NA; D gene: TRBD1; V gene: TRBV18; CDR3 protein: CASSPQTGQNEKLFF; CDR3 DNA: TGTGCCAGCTCACCTCAGACAGGGCAAAATGAAAAACTGTTTTTT
J gene: TRBJ2-3; CDR3 length: 13; clone size: NA; D gene: NA; V gene: TRBV3-1/TRBV3-2; CDR3 protein: CASSFGTSDTQYF; CDR3 DNA: TGTGCCAGCAGCTTCGGGACTTCGGATACGCAGTATTTT
J gene: TRBJ1-6; CDR3 length: 17; clone size: NA; D gene: NA; V gene: TRBV5-5; CDR3 protein: CASSLERTSSYNSPLHF; CDR3 DNA: TGTGCCAGCAGCTTGGAAAGGACAAGCTCCTATAATTCACCCCTCCACTTT
J gene: TRBJ2-5; CDR3 length: 13; clone size: few; D gene: NA; V gene: TRBV2; CDR3 protein: CASRPTGRETQYF; CDR3 DNA: TGTGCCAGCAGACCAACAGGCCGGGAGACCCAGTACTTC
J gene: TRBJ2-2; CDR3 length: 15; clone size: NA; D gene: TRBD1; V gene: TRBV6-5; CDR3 protein: CASSPLGQFTGELFF; CDR3 DNA: TGTGCCAGCAGTCCCTTGGGACAGTTCACCGGGGAGCTGTTTTTT
J gene: TRBJ1-2; CDR3 length: 13; clone size: NA; D gene: NA; V gene: TRBV7-3; CDR3 protein: CASSYTGFRGYTF; CDR3 DNA: TGTGCCAGCAGCTACACAGGATTTCGGGGCTACACCTTC
J gene: TRBJ2-5; CDR3 length: 15; clone size: NA; D gene: NA; V gene: TRBV19; CDR3 protein: CASSPGGGGQETQYF; CDR3 DNA: TGTGCCAGTAGTCCAGGAGGGGGCGGCCAAGAGACCCAGTACTTC
J gene: TRBJ1-6; CDR3 length: 16; clone size: NA; D gene: NA; V gene: TRBV7-8; CDR3 protein: CASSLALGRGSSPLHF; CDR3 DNA: TGTGCCAGCAGCTTAGCGCTTGGGAGGGGATCCTCACCCCTCCACTTT
J gene: TRBJ1-4; CDR3 length: 13; clone size: NA; D gene: NA; V gene: TRBV11-2; CDR3 protein: CASSLTLAEKLFF; CDR3 DNA: TGTGCCAGCAGCCTAACCCTTGCTGAAAAACTGTTTTTT
J gene: TRBJ1-2; CDR3 length: 15; clone size: NA; D gene: NA; V gene: TRBV2; CDR3 protein: CASSEARLGTYGYTF; CDR3 DNA: TGTGCCAGCAGTGAAGCTCGATTGGGGACCTATGGCTACACCTTC
J gene: TRBJ1-5; CDR3 length: 14; clone size: NA; D gene: NA; V gene: TRBV5-6; CDR3 protein: CASSLAGLEQPQHF; CDR3 DNA: TGTGCCAGCAGCTTGGCAGGGCTGGAACAGCCCCAGCATTTT
J gene: TRBJ1-2; CDR3 length: 15; clone size: NA; D gene: NA; V gene: TRBV11-2; CDR3 protein: CASSLGTVPNYGYTF; CDR3 DNA: TGTGCCAGCAGCTTAGGGACAGTCCCTAACTATGGCTACACCTTC
J gene: TRBJ1-5; CDR3 length: 20; clone size: NA; D gene: TRBD1; V gene: TRBV4-1; CDR3 protein: CASSPGVRVSRQGDGQPQHF; CDR3 DNA: TGCGCCAGCAGCCCCGGAGTTAGGGTCTCGCGGCAGGGGGACGGACAGCCCCAGCATTTT
J gene: TRBJ1-5; CDR3 length: 13; clone size: NA; D gene: NA; V gene: TRBV12-3/TRBV12-4; CDR3 protein: CASSFGGNQPQHF; CDR3 DNA: TGTGCCAGCAGTTTTGGGGGCAATCAGCCCCAGCATTTT
J gene: TRBJ1-5; CDR3 length: 15; clone size: NA; D gene: NA; V gene: TRBV6-5; CDR3 protein: CASRPDRGWNQPQHF; CDR3 DNA: TGTGCCAGCAGACCCGACCGGGGCTGGAATCAGCCCCAGCATTTT
J gene: TRBJ2-3; CDR3 length: 12; clone size: NA; D gene: NA; V gene: TRBV30; CDR3 protein: CAWSLGSDTQYF; CDR3 DNA: TGTGCCTGGAGCTTAGGGTCAGATACGCAGTATTTT
J gene: TRBJ1-4; CDR3 length: 15; clone size: NA; D gene: TRBD1; V gene: TRBV28; CDR3 protein: CASSLWGQGNEKLFF; CDR3 DNA: TGTGCCAGCAGTTTATGGGGACAGGGGAATGAAAAACTGTTTTTT
J gene: TRBJ1-1; CDR3 length: 13; clone size: NA; D gene: TRBD1; V gene: TRBV18; CDR3 protein: CAGTGTLSTEAFF; CDR3 DNA: TGTGCGGGGACAGGGACCCTCTCCACTGAAGCTTTCTTT
J gene: TRBJ2-5; CDR3 length: 15; clone size: NA; D gene: TRBD1; V gene: TRBV5-6; CDR3 protein: CASSPGQGRSETQYF; CDR3 DNA: TGTGCCAGCAGCCCGGGACAGGGGAGGTCGGAGACCCAGTACTTC
J gene: TRBJ1-1; CDR3 length: 13; clone size: NA; D gene: NA; V gene: TRBV2; CDR3 protein: CASSQVGNTEAFF; CDR3 DNA: TGTGCCAGCTCTCAGGTGGGCAACACTGAAGCTTTCTTT
J gene: TRBJ1-5; CDR3 length: 17; clone size: NA; D gene: NA; V gene: TRBV21-1; CDR3 protein: CASRKGLGGDSNQPQHF; CDR3 DNA: TGTGCCAGCAGGAAGGGGTTGGGCGGGGATAGCAATCAGCCCCAGCATTTT
J gene: TRBJ2-5; CDR3 length: 14; clone size: NA; D gene: TRBD1; V gene: TRBV5-1; CDR3 protein: CASSRRTGEETQYF; CDR3 DNA: TGCGCCAGCAGCCGACGGACAGGGGAAGAGACCCAGTACTTC